The 25 T cell receptor beta chains listed next were all sequenced from one sample in a study of blood T cell repertoires in COVID-19. The protocol was immunoSEQ multiplex PCR, while the TCRdb copy is restricted to in-frame clones and leaves out a portion. The sample holds hundreds of thousands of clones, 89% seen once. Material: peripheral blood. The receptors shown here come from a woman aged 25-40 years with COVID-19, enrolled during active disease.

This chain joins TRBV5-1 and TRBJ1-2; a possible D gene is TRBD1 (5 bases). The length of the CDR3 is 14 residues. Between the trimmed V and J ends, which lost 4 bases and 4 bases, there was a span of 14 bases. CDR1 is SGHRS, CDR2 YFSETQ, per germline. The CDR3 here is CASSPGGDFYGYTF. CDR3 bases: TGCGCCAGCAGCCCCGGAGGGGACTTCTATGGCTACACCTTC.

This chain connects TRBV9 to TRBJ1-1; a weak D match, TRBD1 (5 bases). This CDR3 comprises 11 residues. The V gene's germline CDR1 is SGDLS and CDR2 YYNGEE. The ends were cut back, 6 bases at V and 10 bases at J, with 13 bases in the middle. In DNA form, the CDR3 reads TGTGCCAGCATAAGCCGGAGGGGAGCTTTCTTT. This sequence encodes CASISRRGAFF.

The V call is TRBV13, the J call TRBJ2-3, with 10 positions matching TRBD2. With V trimmed by 5 bases and J by 6 bases, 8 bases remained unmatched. CDR1 is PRHDT, CDR2 FYEKMQ, per germline (reference sequence). This CDR3 is built from 15 residues. Written as DNA, the CDR3 is TGTGCCAGCAGCCCCAGCGGGGGGGCGTCCGATACGCAGTATTTT. It encodes CASSPSGGASDTQYF.

The rearrangement uses TRBV6-5 and TRBJ2-7, with D unclear. V was shortened by 6 bases and J by 3 bases, with 15 bases between the two germline ends. Germline V gene lookup returns CDR1 MNHEY and CDR2 SVGAGI. The CDR3 contains 14 residues. As DNA, the CDR3 is TGTGCCAGCAGACCCGTAACTGGGCGCTACGAGCAGTACTTC. Protein product: CASRPVTGRYEQYF.

This chain links TRBV7-2 with TRBJ2-2, with 11 bases lining up with TRBD2. The CDR3 runs 16 residues. J lost 4 bases, V lost 4 bases, and 5 bases had no gene match. CDR1 and CDR2 (germline): SGHTA, FQGNSA. CDR3 DNA: TGTGCCAGCAGCTCCTCCGGGACTAGCGGCACCGGGGAGCTGTTTTTT. It specifies CASSSSGTSGTGELFF.

The chain is built from TRBV7-2 and TRBJ2-1; TRBD2 agrees at 14 bases. The CDR3 totals 17 residues. Germline CDR1 SGHTA, CDR2 FQGNSA. Unmatched junction bases numbered 11, after V lost 5 bases and J lost 8 bases. As DNA, the CDR3 is TGTGCCAGCAGCATCCCGGGACTAGCGGGAGTAGCGGATGAGCAGTTCTTC. Protein sequence: CASSIPGLAGVADEQFF.

The chain recombines TRBV5-1 with TRBJ2-5, with 7 bases identical to TRBD2. The germline CDR1 and CDR2 sequences are SGHRS and YFSETQ. The length of the CDR3 is 15 residues. V trimming: 0 bases; J trimming: 5 bases; junction bases outside the gene matches: 7. CDR3 sequence (DNA): TGCGCCAGCAGCTTGGTGGGAGCGGGGAAGGAGACCCAGTACTTC. Translated, it gives CASSLVGAGKETQYF.

This CDR3 is CASSYYSEGANTEAFF. CDR3 DNA sequence: TGTGCCAGCAGTTACTATTCCGAGGGGGCGAACACTGAAGCTTTCTTT. The chain couples TRBV6-5 to TRBJ1-1, with TRBD1 identical over 7 bases. The V gene's germline CDR1 is MNHEY and CDR2 SVGAGI. Germline trimming cut 1 base from V and 1 base from J; bases unmatched to any gene: 6. This CDR3 region has 16 residues.

The V and J genes are TRBV7-2 and TRBJ1-2; no clear D gene. The CDR3 contains 14 residues. V lost 1 base and J lost 9, with 15 bases in between. Germline V lookup: CDR1 SGHTA, CDR2 FQGNSA. The CDR3 DNA reads as TGTGCCAGCAGCTTAGACGGAACGGGAGGACGCTACACCTTC. Its protein product is CASSLDGTGGRYTF.

In nucleotides, the CDR3 is TGTGCCAGCAGCCGCGACAGATTTAACTATGGCTACACCTTC. Protein: CASSRDRFNYGYTF. V gene TRBV27 combines with J gene TRBJ1-2; TRBD1 is a possible D gene (5 bases). The CDR3 runs to 14 residues. Germline CDR1 reads MNHEY; CDR2 reads SMNVEV (reference sequence). Deletions cut 6 bases from V and 1 base from J, with 12 bases between.

To note about this clone: Mismatch with germline at one junction end may stem from a read error. The CDR3 protein is CASSFRWGRAGETQYF. CDR3 in DNA: TGTGCTAGCAGCTTTCGGTGGGGGAGGGCCGGGGAGACCCAGTACTTC. V is TRBV7-7 and J is TRBJ2-5; 7 nucleotides align to TRBD2. Per germline, CDR1 SSHAT and CDR2 FNYEAQ (reference sequence). The CDR3 has 16 residues.

On this clone itself: The sample carries other DNA sequences with the same CDR3. The V gene is TRBV9, the J gene TRBJ1-1, with D maybe TRBD1 (5 bases). Trimming removed 0 bases at V and 1 base at J, with 7 bases between. This CDR3 has 14 residues. Germline V gene sequence: CDR1 SGDLS, CDR2 YYNGEE. The DNA for the CDR3 is TGTGCCAGCAGCGTAGCTACAGGGAACACTGAAGCTTTCTTT. It is translated as CASSVATGNTEAFF.

The chain has TRBV29-1 and TRBJ2-7, with TRBD1 matching over 7 bases. The junction had 15 bases not matched to a gene; V was cut back by 6 bases and J by 7 bases. CDR1 and CDR2 (germline): SQVTM, ANQGSEA. The CDR3 extends over 14 amino acids. CDR3 DNA: TGCAGCGTGGCCGGAAGGACAGGAGTCCTAGAGCAGTACTTC. Protein sequence: CSVAGRTGVLEQYF.

The chain joins TRBV5-1 to TRBJ1-6; D might be TRBD1 (6 bases). V gave up 0 bases and J gave up 8 bases, with 9 bases separating them. CDR3 length equals 14 residues. The V gene's germline CDR1 is SGHRS and CDR2 YFSETQ. The CDR3 DNA is TGCGCCAGCAGCTTGGAAACAGGGTATTCACCCCTCCACTTT. Translating gives CASSLETGYSPLHF.

This rearrangement joins TRBV11-2 to TRBJ2-5; 7 nucleotides match TRBD1. The V segment lost 5 bases and the J segment 2 bases; nucleotides outside the gene matches: 11. CDR3 size: 16 residues. CDR1 and CDR2 (germline): SGHAT, FQNNGV. In DNA, the CDR3 is TGTGCCAGCAGCCTGAGACAGGGAGAGGGTCAAGAGACCCAGTACTTC. It yields the protein CASSLRQGEGQETQYF. The variable domain in full, completed from reference TRBV11-2 and TRBJ2-5, reads EAGVAQSPRYKIIEKRQSVAFWCNPISGHATLYWYQQILGQGPKLLIQFQNNGVVDDSQLPKDRFSAERLKGVDSTLKIQPAKLEDSAVYLCASSLRQGEGQETQYFGPGTRLLVL.

V gene TRBV19 combines with J gene TRBJ2-5; TRBD1 matches 7 bases. The CDR3 covers 12 residues. CDR1 and CDR2 (germline): LNHDA, SQIVND (reference sequence). V was clipped by 9 bases and J by 0 bases; unmatched bases: 1. The CDR3 loop reads CASRGYQETQYF. The CDR3 bases are TGTGCCAGCAGGGGGTACCAAGAGACCCAGTACTTC.

The V gene is TRBV12-3 or TRBV12-4, the J gene TRBJ1-1; D is unclear. The V and J ends lost 3 bases and 6 bases respectively, with 8 bases between them. This CDR3 has 12 residues. The CDR3 sequence: CASSFSGPEAFF. CDR3 sequence (DNA): TGTGCCAGCAGTTTTTCAGGTCCTGAAGCTTTCTTT.

The chain couples TRBV11-2 to TRBJ2-7; tentative D call: TRBD2 (5 bases). Germline V gives CDR1 SGHAT, CDR2 FQNNGV. The CDR3 covers 15 residues. V dropped 2 bases and J dropped 4 bases, with 15 bases sitting between them. In nucleotides, the CDR3 is TGTGCCAGCAGCTTACGACATAACCGCGGGTACGAGCAGTACGTC. Its protein is CASSLRHNRGYEQYV.

The chain employs TRBV6-4 and TRBJ2-6, with 8 bases fitting TRBD1. The CDR3 loop spans 17 amino acids. The J segment lost 2 bases and the V segment lost 0 bases, leaving 3 bases of the junction unmatched. CDR1 and CDR2 from the germline V gene are MRHNA and SNTAGT. The CDR3 is CASSDSPGGPGANVLTF. Here the CDR3 DNA reads TGTGCCAGCAGTGACTCACCAGGGGGCCCTGGGGCCAACGTCCTGACTTTC.

V gene TRBV3-1 (or the pseudogene TRBV3-2) combines with J gene TRBJ2-1; 11 bases agree with TRBD2. Germline assignment: CDR1 LGHDT and CDR2 YNNKEL (reference sequence). The CDR3 sequence is 16 residues long. The V gene end was trimmed by 3 bases and the J gene end by 7 bases; junction bases not matched to a gene: 8. As DNA, the CDR3 is TGTGCCAGCAGCCAGACTAGCGGGATTTCTTGGAATGAGCAGTTCTTC. This translates into CASSQTSGISWNEQFF.

The rearrangement uses TRBV4-1 and TRBJ1-1, with D maybe TRBD1 (5 bases). Trimming stripped 4 bases from V and 0 bases from J, with 15 bases between. Germline assignment: CDR1 MGHRA and CDR2 YSYEKL. The CDR3 covers 16 residues. CDR3 sequence (DNA): TGCGCCAGCAGCCCCGTGTCGGGGGAAGTGAACACTGAAGCTTTCTTT. It codes for CASSPVSGEVNTEAFF.

J is TRBJ2-3 and V is TRBV4-1; unclear D gene. The CDR3 extends over 14 amino acids. Trimming removed 1 base from V and 0 bases from J, with 5 bases in between. Germline V gives CDR1 MGHRA, CDR2 YSYEKL. CDR3 sequence: CASSQVLSTDTQYF. CDR3 DNA: TGCGCCAGCAGCCAAGTATTAAGCACAGATACGCAGTATTTT.

This chain connects TRBV4-3 to TRBJ1-4, with a possible D match to TRBD1 (5 bases). The CDR3 has 16 residues. V dropped 0 bases and J dropped 11 bases, with 19 bases sitting between them. Looked up from germline, CDR1 is LGHNA and CDR2 is YSLEER. CDR3: CASSQESAAGIGKLFF. The CDR3 DNA sequence: TGCGCCAGCAGCCAAGAATCGGCGGCAGGGATTGGGAAACTGTTTTTT.

This sequence joins TRBV5-5 and TRBJ1-2, with TRBD1 matching 7 bases. The germline V gene encodes CDR1 SGHKS and CDR2 YYEKEE (reference sequence). V was pared by 3 bases and J by 8 bases, with 4 bases of the junction left unmatched. CDR3 length equals 12 residues. CDR3: CASSSTTGGYTF. Here the CDR3 DNA reads TGTGCCAGCAGCTCCACGACAGGGGGCTACACCTTC.

V and J are TRBV6-5 and TRBJ2-1; D perhaps matches TRBD1 (5 bases). The CDR3 sequence is 15 residues long. V was cut by 5 bases and J by 0 bases, with 11 bases left in between. Germline loops: CDR1 MNHEY, CDR2 SVGAGI. CDR3: CASSTGGSSYNEQFF. The CDR3, as DNA: TGTGCCAGCAGTACAGGCGGCAGCTCCTACAATGAGCAGTTCTTC.